This TCR beta chain was observed in a study of response to subunit inactivated influenza vaccine. Points from the study as a whole: Authors proposed each seasonal influenza vaccination draws in few new T cells.

The length of the CDR3 is 15 residues. Deletions cut 0 bases from V and 2 bases from J, with 12 bases between. CDR1 SGHRS and CDR2 YFSETQ come from the germline V gene. TCRdb passed the RT-PCR reads through MiXCR, listing each CDR3 protein once. The sample carries 550,000 to 650,000 distinct CDR3 sequences, about 12% recorded once. Concerning this clonotype itself: Its matching antigen is unknown.

Source: PBMCs from blood, taken on the day of vaccination. The clonotype comes from a man aged 45-65 years who received an inactivated influenza vaccine. The genes are TRBV5-1 and TRBJ2-7; no definite D call. The CDR3 DNA reads TGCGCCAGCAGCTTGGAGCCAAGGGATCCCTACGAGCAGTACTTC. Protein sequence: CASSLEPRDPYEQYF.